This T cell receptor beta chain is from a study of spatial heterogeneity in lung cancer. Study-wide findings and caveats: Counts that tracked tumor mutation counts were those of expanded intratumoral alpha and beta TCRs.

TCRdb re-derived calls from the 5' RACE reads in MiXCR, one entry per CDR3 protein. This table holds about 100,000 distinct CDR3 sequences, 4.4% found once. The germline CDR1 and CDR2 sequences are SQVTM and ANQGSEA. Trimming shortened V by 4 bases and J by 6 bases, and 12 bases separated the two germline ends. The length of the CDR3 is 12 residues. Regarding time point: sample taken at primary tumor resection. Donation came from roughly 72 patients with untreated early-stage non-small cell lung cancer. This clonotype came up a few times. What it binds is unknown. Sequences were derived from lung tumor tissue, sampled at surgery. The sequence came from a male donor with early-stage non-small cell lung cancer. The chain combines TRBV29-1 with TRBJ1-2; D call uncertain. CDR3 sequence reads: CSVGSVVDGYTF. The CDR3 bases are TGCAGCGTTGGTTCCGTGGTGGATGGCTACACCTTC.